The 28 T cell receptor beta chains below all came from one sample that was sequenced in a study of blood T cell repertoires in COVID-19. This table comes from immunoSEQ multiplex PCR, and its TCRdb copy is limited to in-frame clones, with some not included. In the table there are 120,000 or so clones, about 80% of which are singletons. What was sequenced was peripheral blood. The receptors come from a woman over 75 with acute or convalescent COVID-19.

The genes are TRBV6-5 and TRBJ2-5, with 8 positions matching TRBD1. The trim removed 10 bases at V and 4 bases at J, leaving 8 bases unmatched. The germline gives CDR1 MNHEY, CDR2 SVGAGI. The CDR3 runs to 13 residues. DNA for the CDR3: TGTGCCACAAGGTGGACAGGGCGAGAGACCCAGTACTTC. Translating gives CATRWTGRETQYF.

The CDR3 DNA is TGTGCCAGCAGCTTACGGGGTAGCGGGGGGGCTGATGAGCAGTTCTTC. Encoded protein: CASSLRGSGGADEQFF. The chain joins TRBV7-2 to TRBJ2-1; 11 positions agree with TRBD2. CDR1 is SGHTA, CDR2 FQGNSA, per germline. After removal of 2 bases from V and 8 bases from J, the junction contained 8 bases not matched to a gene. The CDR3 spans 16 residues.

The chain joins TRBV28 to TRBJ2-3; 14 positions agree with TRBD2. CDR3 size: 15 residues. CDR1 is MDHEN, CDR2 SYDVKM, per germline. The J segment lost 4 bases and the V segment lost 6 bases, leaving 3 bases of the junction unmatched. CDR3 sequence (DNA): TGTGCCAGCAGCTCGGGACTAGCGGGAGCAGATACGCAGTATTTT. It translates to CASSSGLAGADTQYF.

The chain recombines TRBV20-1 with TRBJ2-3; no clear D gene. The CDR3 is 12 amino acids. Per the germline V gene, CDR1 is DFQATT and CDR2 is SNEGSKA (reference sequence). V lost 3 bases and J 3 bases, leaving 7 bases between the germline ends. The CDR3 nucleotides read TGCAGTGCTAGTCCCGGGACAGATACGCAGTATTTT. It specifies CSASPGTDTQYF.

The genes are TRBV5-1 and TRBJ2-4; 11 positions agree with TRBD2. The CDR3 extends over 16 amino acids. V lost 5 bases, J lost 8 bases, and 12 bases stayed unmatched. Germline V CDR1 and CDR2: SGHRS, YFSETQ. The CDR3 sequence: CASSHSGRAGIDIQYF. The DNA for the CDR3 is TGCGCCAGCAGTCATAGCGGGAGGGCCGGAATAGACATTCAGTACTTC.

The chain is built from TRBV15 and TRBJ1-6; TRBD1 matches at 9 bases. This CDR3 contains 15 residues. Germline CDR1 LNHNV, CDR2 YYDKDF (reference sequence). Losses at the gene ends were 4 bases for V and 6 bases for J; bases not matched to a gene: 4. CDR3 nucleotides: TGTGCCACCAGCACAACAGGGGGCCTTAATTCACCCCTCCACTTT. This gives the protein CATSTTGGLNSPLHF.

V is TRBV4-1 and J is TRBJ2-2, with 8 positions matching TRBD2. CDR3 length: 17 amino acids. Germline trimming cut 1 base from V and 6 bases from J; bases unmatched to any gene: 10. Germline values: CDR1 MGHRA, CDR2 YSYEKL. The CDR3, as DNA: TGCGCCAGCAGCCAAGTGACGGGAGGGGTCTCGGCCGGGGAGCTGTTTTTT. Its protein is CASSQVTGGVSAGELFF.

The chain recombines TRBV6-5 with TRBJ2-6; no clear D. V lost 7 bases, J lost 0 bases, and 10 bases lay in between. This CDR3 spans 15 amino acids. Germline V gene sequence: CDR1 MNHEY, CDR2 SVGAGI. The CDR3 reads CASTLLISGANVLTF. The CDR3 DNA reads TGTGCCAGCACCTTACTAATCTCTGGGGCCAACGTCCTGACTTTC.

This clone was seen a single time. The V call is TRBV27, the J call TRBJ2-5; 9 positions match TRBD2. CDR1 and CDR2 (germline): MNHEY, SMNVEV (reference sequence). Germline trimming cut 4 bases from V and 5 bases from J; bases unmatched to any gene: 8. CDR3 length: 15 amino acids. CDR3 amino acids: CASSSSGTSWETQYF. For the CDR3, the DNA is TGTGCCAGCAGTTCCTCCGGGACTAGCTGGGAGACCCAGTACTTC.

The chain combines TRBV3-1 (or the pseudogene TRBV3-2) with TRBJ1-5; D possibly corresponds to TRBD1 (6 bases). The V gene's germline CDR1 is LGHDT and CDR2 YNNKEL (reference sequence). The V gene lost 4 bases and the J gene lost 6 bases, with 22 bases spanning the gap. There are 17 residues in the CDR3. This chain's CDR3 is CASSPSLGGVSRQPQHF. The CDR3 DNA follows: TGTGCCAGCAGCCCATCCTTAGGGGGGGTCTCGCGTCAGCCCCAGCATTTT.

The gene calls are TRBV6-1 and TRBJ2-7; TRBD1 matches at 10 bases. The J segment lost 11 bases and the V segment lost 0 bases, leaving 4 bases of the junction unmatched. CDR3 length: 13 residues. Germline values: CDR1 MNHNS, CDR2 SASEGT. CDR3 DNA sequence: TGTGCCAGCAGTGAAGCCCACGGGACAGGGGAGTACTTC. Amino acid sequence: CASSEAHGTGEYF.

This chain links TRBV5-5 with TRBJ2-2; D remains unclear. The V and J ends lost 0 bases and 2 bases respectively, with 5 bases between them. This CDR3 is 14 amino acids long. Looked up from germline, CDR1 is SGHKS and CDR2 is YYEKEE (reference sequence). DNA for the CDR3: TGTGCCAGCAGCTTGGTGGCTAACACCGGGGAGCTGTTTTTT. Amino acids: CASSLVANTGELFF.

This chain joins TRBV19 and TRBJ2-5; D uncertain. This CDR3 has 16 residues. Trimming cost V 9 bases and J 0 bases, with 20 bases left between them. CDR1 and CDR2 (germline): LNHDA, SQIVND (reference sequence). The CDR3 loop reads CARQKGVLGDQETQYF. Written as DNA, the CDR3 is TGTGCCAGGCAAAAAGGCGTTCTAGGAGACCAAGAGACCCAGTACTTC.

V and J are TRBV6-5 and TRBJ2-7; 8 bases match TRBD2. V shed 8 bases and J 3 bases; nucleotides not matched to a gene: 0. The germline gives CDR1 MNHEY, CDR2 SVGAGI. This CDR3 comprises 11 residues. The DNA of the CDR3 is TGTGCCAGCGGGACTAGCTACGAGCAGTACTTC. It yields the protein CASGTSYEQYF.

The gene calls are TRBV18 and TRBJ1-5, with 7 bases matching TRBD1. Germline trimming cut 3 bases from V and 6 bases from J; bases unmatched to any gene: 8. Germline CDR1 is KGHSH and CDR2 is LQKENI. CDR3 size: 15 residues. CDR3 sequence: CASSPGQVEVQPQHF. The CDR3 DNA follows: TGTGCCAGCTCACCCGGACAGGTAGAGGTTCAGCCCCAGCATTTT.

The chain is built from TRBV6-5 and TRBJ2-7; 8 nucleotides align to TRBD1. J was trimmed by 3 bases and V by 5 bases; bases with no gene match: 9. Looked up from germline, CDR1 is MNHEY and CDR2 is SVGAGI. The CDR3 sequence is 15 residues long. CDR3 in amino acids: CASSSPGTGRYEQYF. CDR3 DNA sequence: TGTGCCAGCAGTAGTCCCGGGACAGGACGCTACGAGCAGTACTTC.

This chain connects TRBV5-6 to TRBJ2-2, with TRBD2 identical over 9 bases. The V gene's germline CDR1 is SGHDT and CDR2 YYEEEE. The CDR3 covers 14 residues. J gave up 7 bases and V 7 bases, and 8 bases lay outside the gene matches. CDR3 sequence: CASSRGGAGGELFF. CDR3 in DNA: TGTGCCAGCTCACGCGGGGGGGCCGGCGGGGAGCTGTTTTTT.

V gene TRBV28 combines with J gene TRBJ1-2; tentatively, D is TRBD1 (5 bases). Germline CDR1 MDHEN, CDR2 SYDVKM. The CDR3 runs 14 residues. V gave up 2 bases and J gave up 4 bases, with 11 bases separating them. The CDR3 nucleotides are TGTGCCAGCAGTTTAGGGGCTCTTGGCTATGGCTACACCTTC. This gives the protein CASSLGALGYGYTF.

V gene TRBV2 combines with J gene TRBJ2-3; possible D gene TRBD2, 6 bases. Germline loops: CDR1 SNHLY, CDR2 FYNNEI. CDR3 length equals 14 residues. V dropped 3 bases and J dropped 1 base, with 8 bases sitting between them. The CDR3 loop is CASSDGEGTDTQYF. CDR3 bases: TGTGCCAGCAGTGACGGGGAGGGCACAGATACGCAGTATTTT.

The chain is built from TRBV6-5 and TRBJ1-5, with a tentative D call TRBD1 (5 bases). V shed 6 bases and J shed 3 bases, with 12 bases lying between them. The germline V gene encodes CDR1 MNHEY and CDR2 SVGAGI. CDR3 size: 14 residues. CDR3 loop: CASSSAGNNQPQHF. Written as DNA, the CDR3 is TGTGCCAGCAGCTCGGCAGGGAACAATCAGCCCCAGCATTTT.

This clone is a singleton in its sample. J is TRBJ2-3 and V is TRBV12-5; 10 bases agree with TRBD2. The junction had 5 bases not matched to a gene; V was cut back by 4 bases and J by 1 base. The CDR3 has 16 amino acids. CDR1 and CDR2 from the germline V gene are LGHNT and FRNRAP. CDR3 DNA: TGTGCTAGTGGTTCGGGAGGACTAGCGGGCACAGATACGCAGTATTTT. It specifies CASGSGGLAGTDTQYF.

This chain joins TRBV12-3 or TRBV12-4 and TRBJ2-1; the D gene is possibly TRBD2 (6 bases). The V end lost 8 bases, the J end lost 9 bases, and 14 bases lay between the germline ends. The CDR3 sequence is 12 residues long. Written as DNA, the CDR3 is TGTGCCAGCGGGCTGGCCGGGGGTGAGCAGTTCTTC. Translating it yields CASGLAGGEQFF.

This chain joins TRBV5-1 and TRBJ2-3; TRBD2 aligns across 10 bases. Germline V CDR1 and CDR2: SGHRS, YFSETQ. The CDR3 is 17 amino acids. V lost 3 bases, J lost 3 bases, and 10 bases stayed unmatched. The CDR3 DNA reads TGCGCCAGCAGCTCGACCCTAGCGGGAGTGGGGACAGATACGCAGTATTTT. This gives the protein CASSSTLAGVGTDTQYF.

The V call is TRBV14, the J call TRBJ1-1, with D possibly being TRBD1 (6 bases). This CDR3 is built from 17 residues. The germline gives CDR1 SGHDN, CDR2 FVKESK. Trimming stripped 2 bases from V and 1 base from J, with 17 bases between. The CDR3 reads CASSQKILPGQNTEAFF. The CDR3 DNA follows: TGTGCCAGCAGCCAAAAAATACTCCCGGGACAGAACACTGAAGCTTTCTTT.

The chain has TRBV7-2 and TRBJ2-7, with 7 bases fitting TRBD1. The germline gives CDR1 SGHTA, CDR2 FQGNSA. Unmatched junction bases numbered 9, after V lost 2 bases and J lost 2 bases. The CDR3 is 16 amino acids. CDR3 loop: CASSLKATGWAYEQYF. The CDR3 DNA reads TGTGCCAGCAGCTTAAAAGCGACAGGGTGGGCCTACGAGCAGTACTTC.

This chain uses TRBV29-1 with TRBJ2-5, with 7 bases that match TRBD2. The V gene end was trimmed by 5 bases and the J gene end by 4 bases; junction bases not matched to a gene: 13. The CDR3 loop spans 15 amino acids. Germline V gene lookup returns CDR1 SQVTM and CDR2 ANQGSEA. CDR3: CSVRILGSGGETQYF. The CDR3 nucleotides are TGCAGCGTTCGGATTCTCGGGTCGGGGGGAGAGACCCAGTACTTC.

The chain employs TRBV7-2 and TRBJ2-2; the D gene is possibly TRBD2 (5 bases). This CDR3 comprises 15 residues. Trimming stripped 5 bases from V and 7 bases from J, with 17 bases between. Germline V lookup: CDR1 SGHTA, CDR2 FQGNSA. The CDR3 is CASSTLVRIGGELFF. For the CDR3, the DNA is TGTGCCAGCAGCACACTAGTCAGAATCGGCGGGGAGCTGTTTTTT.

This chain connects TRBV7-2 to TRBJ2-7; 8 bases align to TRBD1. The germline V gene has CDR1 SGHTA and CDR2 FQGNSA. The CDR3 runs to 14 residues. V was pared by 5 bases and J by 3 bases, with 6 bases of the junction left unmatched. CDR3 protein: CASSPGQGVYEQYF. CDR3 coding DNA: TGTGCCAGCAGCCCCGGACAGGGAGTCTACGAGCAGTACTTC. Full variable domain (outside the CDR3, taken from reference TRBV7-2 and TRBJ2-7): GAGVSQSPSNKVTEKGKDVELRCDPISGHTALYWYRQSLGQGLEFLIYFQGNSAPDKSGLPSDRFSAERTGGSVSTLTIQRTQQEDSAVYLCASSPGQGVYEQYFGPGTRLTVT.